Detailed here is one T cell receptor (beta chain). This specimen belongs to a study of cytotoxic CD8 clonotypes in ibrutinib-treated CLL. Study-level background: Of the patients, 11 were relapsed/refractory, about 16 treatment-naive and around 17 IGHV unmutated. Partial responses totalled some 24 and complete responses 2; after median approximately 6 years, approximately 15 remained remitted and around twelve progressed.

This CDR3 comprises 19 residues. V was cut by 5 bases and J by 3 bases, with 29 bases left in between. The germline CDR1 and CDR2 sequences are SEHNR and FQNEAQ (reference sequence). Clones were sequenced by immunoSEQ multiplex PCR, and TCRdb holds only the in-frame ones, with some missing. The sample lists approximately 130,000 clones; approximately 80% were seen once. This sequence was found in a human donor with chronic lymphocytic leukemia. The chain links TRBV7-9 to TRBJ2-7, with a tentative D call TRBD2 (9 bases). The specimen comprised PBMCs, sampled after 24 months of ibrutinib treatment. The CDR3 DNA reads as TGTGCCAGCAGCCGCTGGGGACAGGAAACGACTAGCGGCTACTACGAGCAGTACTTC. It encodes CASSRWGQETTSGYYEQYF.